This T cell receptor beta chain was identified in a study of shared clonotypes between healthy human individuals. Study conclusions and caveats: Memory subsets generally showed smaller estimated richness than naive subsets did. The donor pool, a small one, limited the genetic and exposure-history diversity represented.

To note about this clone: Its antigen remains unknown.

This CDR3 region has 12 residues. Trimming pared 8 bases from V and 6 bases from J, leaving 10 bases between. Germline CDR1 reads MDHEN; CDR2 reads SYDVKM. Assay: immunoSEQ multiplex PCR; the TCRdb copy retains only in-frame clones and omits some. The sample contains more than 900,000 clones, around 78% of which appear only once. The genes are TRBV28 and TRBJ1-4; possible D gene TRBD1, 5 bases. The sample consisted of memory CD4+ T cells from PBMCs. The subset is: CD45RA-negative fraction. This sequence originates from a man between 18 and 29 years old in good health. Some clones in this sample may be carry-over from other donors' samples. The CDR3 DNA reads as TGTGCCAGCCATAGGGGATATGAAAAACTGTTTTTT. This gives the protein CASHRGYEKLFF.